One T cell receptor beta chain is described in this entry. Antigen: not known. Assay: immunoSEQ multiplex PCR; the TCRdb copy retains only in-frame clones and omits some. Among approximately 1.5 million clones, around 98.5% were seen once, and the ten largest hold 0.36%. This record belongs to a study of shared clonotypes between healthy human individuals. Study-level points and caveats: Among the subsets, naive ones generally showed larger estimated richness than memory ones.

The sequence was collected from a man aged 25 to 40 in good health. The specimen sequenced was naive CD4+ T cells sorted from blood. The sample's subset: CD45RA+ positively selected.

Here the CDR3 DNA reads TGTGCCAGCAGCGGAGGCGGGACCATATATTTT. The encoded protein is CASSGGGTIYF. The chain couples TRBV7-3 to TRBJ1-3, with D unresolved. This CDR3 is built from 11 residues. Germline loops: CDR1 SGHTA, CDR2 FQGTGA. V lost 5 bases and J lost 10, with 9 bases in between.